This entry describes one T cell receptor (beta chain). Time point: before natalizumab initiation. The data derive from a study of multiple sclerosis patients with progressive multifocal leukoencephalopathy. The protocol was immunoSEQ multiplex PCR, while the TCRdb copy is restricted to in-frame clones and leaves out a portion. The repertoire holds 25,000 to 35,000 clones, with more than 70% as singletons. The germline V gene has CDR1 SGHDT and CDR2 YYEEEE. CDR3 length equals 17 residues. V lost 0 bases to trimming and J lost 4 bases; unmatched junction nucleotides: 6. Source material: PBMCs. The chain couples TRBV5-6 to TRBJ2-1; TRBD2 aligns across 11 bases. This clonotype was obtained from a human donor with multiple sclerosis. The CDR3 DNA follows: TGTGCCAGCAGCTTGGGACTAGCGGGGATCGTTTACAATGAGCAGTTCTTC. Its protein product is CASSLGLAGIVYNEQFF.